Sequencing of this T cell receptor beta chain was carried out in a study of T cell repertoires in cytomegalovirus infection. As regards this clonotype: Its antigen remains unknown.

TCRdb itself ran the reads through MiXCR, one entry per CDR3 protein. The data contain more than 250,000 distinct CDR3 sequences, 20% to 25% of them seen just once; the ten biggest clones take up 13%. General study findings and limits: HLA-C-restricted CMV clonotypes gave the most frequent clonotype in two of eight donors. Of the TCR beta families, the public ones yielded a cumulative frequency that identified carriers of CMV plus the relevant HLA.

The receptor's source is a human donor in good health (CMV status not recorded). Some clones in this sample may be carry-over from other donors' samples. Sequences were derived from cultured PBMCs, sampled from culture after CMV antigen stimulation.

The CDR3 loop reads CASRLPGGGDTQYF. The CDR3 nucleotides read TGTGCCAGCAGGTTGCCCGGGGGGGGAGATACGCAGTATTTT. This chain connects TRBV12-3 or TRBV12-4 to TRBJ2-3, with 8 bases lining up with TRBD2. The CDR3 sequence is 14 residues long. The trim removed 6 bases at V and 5 bases at J, leaving 7 bases unmatched.